This TCR beta chain was retrieved from a study of cytomegalovirus exposure and HLA in healthy donors. Notes on this clone: The antigen is undetermined.

Whole-study findings and limits: Compared with the approximately 700-donor mean, an Asian-associated ancestry cluster reportedly had fewer N-insertions, according to a later analysis.

Looked up from germline, CDR1 is SGHAT and CDR2 is FQNNGV. Trimming removed 11 bases at V and 10 bases at J, with 28 bases between. The CDR3 extends over 15 amino acids. 13 Jbeta primers and 60 Vbeta primers were used for the PCR. Clones were read by immunoSEQ multiplex PCR, and TCRdb kept only the in-frame ones, dropping some. The top ten hold roughly 14% of the sample, which has roughly 190,000 clones, around 82% seen once. Sequenced sample: PBMCs. The chain joins TRBV11-2 to TRBJ2-3; no clear D. This clonotype was obtained from a woman under 40 in good health and CMV-seropositive. CDR3 protein: CACKPFPPFRYAQYF. The CDR3 bases are TGTGCCTGCAAACCCTTCCCTCCTTTCAGATACGCGCAGTATTTT.